The source of this T cell receptor beta chain is a study of cytomegalovirus exposure and HLA in healthy donors (dated by TCRdb to about 2017). About the study as a whole: According to an earlier analysis of 550 to 750 of the donors, some 170 million T cells yielded 95 million to 140 million unique TCR beta sequences and more than 250 Gb of sequence data. An early release that covered roughly 600 HLA-typed donors contained around 300 gigabases of sequencing data and tens of millions of unique TCR sequences. Among the approximately 430 genotyped donors, about 83% belonged to the genetic ancestry cluster associated with self-reported Caucasian donors. The aim of the study was to test whether cataloging public T cell receptors could identify signatures of past pathogen exposure. The study used immunosequencing to profile the T cell repertoires of 666 subjects and linked those repertoires to cytomegalovirus serostatus. In addition to the first cohort of hundreds of subjects, a separate validation cohort of under 150 different subjects was used. To predict cytomegalovirus infection status, the study combined high-throughput TCR immunosequencing, statistical association of individual TCRs with disease status, and machine learning. A later analysis re-examined previously published TCR beta repertoires from over 500 donors and added high-resolution HLA genotyping to investigate patterns of TCR occurrence. The later analysis used no new phenotypic data to find candidate immune exposures, relying instead on TCR beta sequences and their occurrence across donors. To decide whether each TCR beta V gene segment behaved as functional or pseudogenic, an earlier analysis of nearly 600 of the donors relied on high-throughput TCR beta sequencing. Alongside the repertoire data, information on donor age, sex, ethnicity and CMV serostatus was compiled. Genome-wide SNP genotypes for about 65% of the roughly 670 donors were used in a later genetic analysis, which treated that subset as a discovery cohort. Every discovery cohort repertoire had been produced on one sequencing platform. HLA typing included class I and class II loci at four-digit resolution. Typing coverage differed by locus: A, B, C, DRB1 and DQB1 were typed in roughly 620-640 donors, DQA1 in roughly 500, DPA1 in some 600, and DPB1 in approximately 450. About five DR-DQ haplotypes were treated as single units for association and clustering because of strong linkage in the cohort. Among some 410 genotyped donors of the cohort, an average of about 240,000 unique TCR beta nucleotide sequences were sequenced per donor, around 20% of them non-productive.

In total, roughly 670 healthy bone marrow donors made up the cohort. At the time of sampling, every cohort member was nominally healthy, though immune exposures that went unrecorded were likely present. The donor was CMV seropositive and was included in the group of around 300 seropositive cohort members. A peripheral blood sample was collected from each donor, and TCR beta sequencing was performed on peripheral blood mononuclear cells. The Qiagen DNeasy Blood Extraction Kit was used to extract genomic DNA from the blood cell samples. Overall study outcomes, separate from this receptor: Because some donors lacked HLA typing at each locus, the association tests relied only on the typed subset. The earlier analysis of fewer than 750 of the donors excluded 15 to 20 rarely observed V segments, including chromosome 9 orphons, because counts were too low. According to a later genetic analysis, donors in an Asian-associated ancestry cluster had fewer N-insertions in productive TCRs than the approximately 690-donor mean. A further reported finding was that TCR beta sequences accurately predicted the HLA-A and HLA-B alleles for most subjects in the first cohort. V-gene and J-gene trimming of TCR beta chains was associated with a missense DCLRE1C variant in a later genetic analysis, and the association was replicated in an independent cohort. Sequencing depth was assumed to be roughly uniform across donors in the presence/absence analyses, though that assumption may not hold. A later analysis found that most CMV-associated TCR beta chains appeared HLA-restricted, with HLA associations seemingly driven largely by CMV exposure. In a later analysis, the rate of TCR association differed among HLA loci, with DRB1 alleles having the most associated TCRs and HLA-C alleles having the fewest. A total of roughly 160 TCR beta chains were listed by the study as associated with cytomegalovirus. The authors suggested that the approach could potentially be extended to other disease states and immunological phenotypes. Most TCR sequences were observed very rarely across donors, whereas some public TCRs were present in many individuals. The classifier was reported to diagnose cytomegalovirus status with high specificity and sensitivity in both the original and validation cohorts. CMV serostatus was the only immune exposure information available for the cohort. At a false discovery rate of 0.05, a later analysis linked 16,000 or so TCR beta sequences to specific HLA alleles. Linkage disequilibrium might explain the correlated functional status among segregating V segments, but an unknown experimental factor could not be excluded. This cohort had only TCR beta chains sequenced, and the lack of alpha or paired-chain data limited which features could be detected. A cluster of highly shared sequence variants was judged likely to represent a technical artifact of the sequencing pipeline. A few of the identified cytomegalovirus-associated TCR beta chains were confirmed in vitro to be specific for cytomegalovirus antigens. In a later analysis, several top co-occurrence clusters were reported to appear linked to parvovirus B19, influenza, CMV and Epstein-Barr virus. Strong co-occurrence of HLA alleles, especially DR and DQ, made assigning TCR associations to individual alleles difficult. In a later analysis, HLA-associated TCR beta chains showed more clonal expansion and lower generation probabilities than non-associated chains that were equally common. An earlier analysis of several hundred of the donors showed that most TCR beta V segments appeared in productive rearrangements either about 87% or about 30% of the time, which broadly matched IMGT annotations.

Library construction relied on the immunoSEQ multiplex PCR assay. A mixture of 60 forward primers for TCR Vbeta segments and 13 reverse primers for TCR Jbeta segments was used in the multiplex PCR. The CDR3 region of rearranged TCR beta genes was amplified from genomic DNA with a multiplex PCR assay. Amplified TCR beta libraries were sequenced as 87-base-pair reads on the Illumina HiSeq System. For the original study's pipeline: Across the 500 to 700 repertoires, a later analysis counted about 81 million unique TCR beta chains, approximately 10 million of which were shared by at least two donors. To remove PCR and sequencing errors, raw reads were error-corrected and collapsed into unique sequences using a nearest-neighbor algorithm that merged closely related sequences. Alignment of CDR3 sequences to IMGT reference sequences was used to assign V, D and J gene segments. Each retained sequence needed at least a six-nucleotide match to both a V gene segment and a J gene segment. A rearrangement was called productive if the CDR3 had no stop codons and remained in frame with V and J, and every other rearrangement was called non-productive. Following IMGT convention, CDR3 was defined as the stretch from the second conserved V-encoded cysteine to the conserved J-encoded phenylalanine. In an earlier analysis of some 550 of the donors, sequences lacking an unambiguous match to a single V gene segment were excluded. An earlier analysis of 500 to 700 of the donors classified V segments as functional when productive rearrangements were above 56.7% and as segregating when the standard deviation between donors was above 5%. A statistical classification framework was built for diagnosing cytomegalovirus status from the catalog of TCR beta chain sequences. V and J gene assignment, in a later analysis, came from comparing TCR nucleotide sequences with IMGT/GENE-DB human TR gene sequences. In a later analysis, CDR3 sequences and most-parsimonious VDJ recombination scenarios were assigned using the TCRdist pipeline. In a later analysis, every TCR beta chain was defined by the combination of its CDR3 amino acid sequence and its V-gene family, and reads without a unique V-gene family were dropped. A later analysis removed 550 to 700 highly shared, low-generation-probability nucleotide sequences to deal with suspected cross-contamination and a sequencing artifact. In a later analysis, a clonal expansion index for each public chain was calculated from normalized within-repertoire ranks of inferred template counts. In a later analysis, generation probabilities were computed using a VDJ recombination model fitted to out-of-frame rearrangements, and the results were checked against IGoR. Hypergeometric tests were used in a later analysis to score TCR-TCR, TCR-HLA and TCR-CMV co-occurrence, with a repertoire-size bias correction applied to the TCR pairs. In a later analysis, false discovery rates were estimated by permuting HLA or CMV assignments 20 times. In a later analysis, co-occurring TCRs were grouped using DBSCAN, with TCRdist sequence similarity added in when clustering inside HLA-allele-positive subsets. Repertoires with fewer than 30,000 or more than 120,000 public chains were left out of co-occurrence clustering, as were about 5 repertoires with anomalous nucleotide sharing. Sourced from immuneACCESS, this table was stored by TCRdb with only in-frame sequences that have V and J called. A share of the clones is absent; for the studies checked, an unresolved V gene accounts for under half, and the remainder has no known explanation. V and J calls and clone size are those listed in that table; D and trimming were worked out from the DNA. For this sample there are about 100,000 clones; about 80% appear just once. The ten largest clones capture approximately 2.4% of the sample.

Details on this clone: Its cognate antigen has yet to be identified. Mismatch with germline at one junction end may stem from a read error.

Sequencing was done on a sample of PBMCs. The clonotype comes from a man aged 25 to 40 in good health and CMV-seropositive.

For the CDR3, the sequence is CASSGSGANGLTF. The DNA is as follows: TGTGCCAGCAGTGGCTCTGGGGCCAACGGCCTGACTTTC. The V gene is TRBV6-4 and the J gene is TRBJ2-6; the D gene is perhaps TRBD1, on 5 matching bases. The CDR3 spans 13 residues, from the cysteine through the phenylalanine. This entry keeps only the CDR3 DNA: 39 bases, framed from base 1. Per the germline V gene, MRHNA is the CDR1 and SNTAGT is the CDR2.